This TCR beta chain originates from a study of human versus mouse CDR3 diversity and MHC coevolution. Study outcomes and limitations: iCHAO1 estimated the human TCR beta repertoire at roughly 1.5 million clonotypes. On average, humans showed more CDR3 deletions and insertions than mice.

As concerns this clone: Its antigen remains unknown.

V was pared by 7 bases and J by 4 bases, with 8 bases of the junction left unmatched. From germline, CDR1 is SQVTM and CDR2 ANQGSEA. The CDR3 sequence is 16 residues long. TCRdb's copy holds only in-frame clones and misses some; the assay was immunoSEQ multiplex PCR. The sample has tens of thousands of clones, over 90% seen once. Sorting isolated naive CD4 T cells lacking CD45RO and expressing CD62L. The sequence was collected from a person between 55 and 70 years old in good health. The sample taken for sequencing was naive CD4+ T cells from blood. Subset defined: CD45RO-negative CD62L-positive naive CD4 T cells. The V and J genes are TRBV29-1 and TRBJ2-1; 15 bases are a match to TRBD2. CDR3 region: CSAGTSGRPLYNEQFF. In DNA, the CDR3 is TGCAGCGCCGGGACTAGCGGGAGGCCCCTATACAATGAGCAGTTCTTC.